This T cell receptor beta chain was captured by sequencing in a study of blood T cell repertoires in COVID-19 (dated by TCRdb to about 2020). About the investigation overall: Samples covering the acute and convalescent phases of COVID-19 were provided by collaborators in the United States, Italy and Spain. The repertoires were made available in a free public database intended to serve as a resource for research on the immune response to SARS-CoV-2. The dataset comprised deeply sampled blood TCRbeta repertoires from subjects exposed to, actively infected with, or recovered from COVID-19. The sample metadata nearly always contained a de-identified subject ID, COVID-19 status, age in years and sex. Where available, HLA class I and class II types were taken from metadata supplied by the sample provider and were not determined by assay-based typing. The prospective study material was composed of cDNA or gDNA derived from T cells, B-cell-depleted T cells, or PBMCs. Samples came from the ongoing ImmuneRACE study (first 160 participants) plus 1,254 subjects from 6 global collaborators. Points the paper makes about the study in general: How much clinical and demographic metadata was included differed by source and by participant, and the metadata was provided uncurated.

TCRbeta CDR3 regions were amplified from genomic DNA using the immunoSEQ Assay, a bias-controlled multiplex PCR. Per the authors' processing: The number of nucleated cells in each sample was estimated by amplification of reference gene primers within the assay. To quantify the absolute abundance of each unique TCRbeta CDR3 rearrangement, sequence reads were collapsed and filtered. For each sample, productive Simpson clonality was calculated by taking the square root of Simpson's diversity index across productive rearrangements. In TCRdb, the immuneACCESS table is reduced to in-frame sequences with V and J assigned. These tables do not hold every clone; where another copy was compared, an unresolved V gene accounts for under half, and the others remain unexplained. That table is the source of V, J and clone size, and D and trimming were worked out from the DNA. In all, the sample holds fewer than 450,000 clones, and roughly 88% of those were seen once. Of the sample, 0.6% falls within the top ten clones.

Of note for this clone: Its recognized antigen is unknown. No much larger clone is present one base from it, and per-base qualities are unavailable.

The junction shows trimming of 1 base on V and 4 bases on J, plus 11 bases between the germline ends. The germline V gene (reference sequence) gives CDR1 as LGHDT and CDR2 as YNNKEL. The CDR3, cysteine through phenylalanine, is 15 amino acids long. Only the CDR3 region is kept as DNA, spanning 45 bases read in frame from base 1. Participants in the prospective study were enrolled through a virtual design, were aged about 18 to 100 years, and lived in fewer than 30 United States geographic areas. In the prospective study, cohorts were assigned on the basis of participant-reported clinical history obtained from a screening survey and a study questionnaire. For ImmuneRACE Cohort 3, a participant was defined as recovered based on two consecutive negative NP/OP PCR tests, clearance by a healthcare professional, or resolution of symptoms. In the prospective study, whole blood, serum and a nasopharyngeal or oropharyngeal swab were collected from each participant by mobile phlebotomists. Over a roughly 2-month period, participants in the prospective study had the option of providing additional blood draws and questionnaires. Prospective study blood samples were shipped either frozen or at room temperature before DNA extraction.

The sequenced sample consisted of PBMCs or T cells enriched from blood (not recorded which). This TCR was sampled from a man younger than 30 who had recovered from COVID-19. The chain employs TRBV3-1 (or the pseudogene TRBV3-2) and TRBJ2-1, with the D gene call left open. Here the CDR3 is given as CASSQGANRYNEQFF. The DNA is TGTGCCAGCAGCCAAGGGGCAAACAGATACAATGAGCAGTTCTTC.